This T cell receptor (beta chain) is from a study of control samples from healthy donors and cancer patients. V was shortened by 3 bases and J by 8 bases, with 14 bases between the two germline ends. The CDR3 totals 14 residues. CDR1 SGHNT and CDR2 YYREEE come from the germline V gene (reference sequence). Profiled with immunoSEQ multiplex PCR; TCRdb holds only in-frame clones, not every one. This sample has approximately 40,000 clones, with more than 70% found just once. The sample was PBMCs. This receptor was taken from a woman aged 55-69 years with lung cancer. J is TRBJ2-2 and V is TRBV5-4; D remains ambiguous. The CDR3 region is CASSSVAVQGELFF. CDR3 nucleotides: TGTGCCAGCAGCTCGGTGGCGGTGCAAGGGGAGCTGTTTTTT.